The 21 T cell receptor beta chains reported below all come from one sample, sequenced in a study of cytomegalovirus exposure and HLA in healthy donors. The repertoire was sequenced with immunoSEQ multiplex PCR; TCRdb's copy has only in-frame clones and lacks some. The table has about 240,000 clones, approximately 84% seen once; the top ten hold 1.2%. The sequencing input was PBMCs. The receptors derive from a woman in her twenties or thirties in good health and CMV-seropositive.

The rearrangement links TRBV28 to TRBJ2-3, with 9 bases matching TRBD2. Trimming removed 2 bases from V and 3 bases from J; junction bases left unmatched: 6. Germline V CDR1 and CDR2: MDHEN, SYDVKM. The CDR3 totals 16 residues. CDR3 DNA: TGTGCCAGCAGTTTAGCGGGAGGGCCGGGGACAGATACGCAGTATTTT. Amino acids: CASSLAGGPGTDTQYF.

A single count supports this clone. The CDR3 sequence is CASSLIGYGYTF. The CDR3, as DNA: TGTGCCAGCAGCTTAATCGGTTATGGCTACACCTTC. The rearrangement links TRBV7-9 to TRBJ1-2; D is ambiguous. The V gene lost 2 bases and the J gene lost 5 bases, with 6 bases spanning the gap. Germline CDR1 and CDR2: SEHNR and FQNEAQ (reference sequence). The CDR3 has 12 residues.

This clone has only a few counts. V and J are TRBV10-1 and TRBJ2-7; 9 bases align to TRBD2. CDR1 is WNHNN and CDR2 is SYGVQD in the germline V gene (reference sequence). The CDR3 covers 15 residues. Trimming took 2 bases from V and 2 from J; bases not matched to a gene: 4. The CDR3 is CASSETASGTYEQYF. The DNA of the CDR3 is TGCGCCAGCAGTGAGACGGCTAGCGGGACCTACGAGCAGTACTTC.

This clone was seen a few times. The chain links TRBV27 to TRBJ1-5; TRBD1 aligns across 7 bases. There are 13 residues in the CDR3. V was clipped by 4 bases and J by 5 bases; unmatched bases: 2. Germline lookup yields CDR1 MNHEY and CDR2 SMNVEV (reference sequence). CDR3 sequence (DNA): TGTGCCAGCAGTTCCAGGGGGGATCAGCCCCAGCATTTT. Translating gives CASSSRGDQPQHF.

The V and J genes are TRBV6-1 and TRBJ1-5, with D possibly matching TRBD1 (5 bases). Germline values: CDR1 MNHNS, CDR2 SASEGT. The CDR3 consists of 15 residues. Trimming took off 3 bases at V and 2 bases at J, with 11 bases between the two ends. CDR3: CASSDRVKGNQPQHF. Here the CDR3 DNA reads TGTGCCAGCAGTGACAGGGTAAAGGGCAATCAGCCCCAGCATTTT.

The CDR3 sequence is CASQTNAVNMNTEAFF. CDR3 DNA sequence: TGTGCCAGTCAAACTAACGCGGTCAACATGAACACTGAAGCTTTCTTT. The genes are TRBV19 and TRBJ1-1; no reliable D call. Germline CDR1 is LNHDA and CDR2 is SQIVND (reference sequence). The V end lost 8 bases, the J end lost 0 bases, and 19 bases lay between the germline ends. The CDR3 extends over 16 amino acids.

The rearrangement links TRBV15 to TRBJ1-3, with D perhaps matching TRBD1 (5 bases). V shed 3 bases and J shed 0 bases, with 15 bases lying between them. Germline CDR1 and CDR2: LNHNV and YYDKDF (reference sequence). The CDR3 length is 17 residues. The CDR3 region has the DNA TGTGCCACCAGCAGGTTTACAGGCCCCTACTCTGGAAACACCATATATTTT. Protein sequence: CATSRFTGPYSGNTIYF.

The chain joins TRBV29-1 to TRBJ2-3, with TRBD2 matching 7 bases. The germline CDR1 and CDR2 sequences are SQVTM and ANQGSEA. J gave up 2 bases and V 3 bases, and 5 bases lay outside the gene matches. The CDR3 contains 14 residues. For the CDR3, the DNA is TGCAGCGTTGAGGCTAGCGGCCCCACAGATACGCAGTATTTT. Translation: CSVEASGPTDTQYF.

This sequence joins TRBV7-8 and TRBJ2-7; 9 bases match TRBD2. The germline V gene has CDR1 SGHVS and CDR2 FQNEAQ. Losses at the gene ends were 6 bases for V and 5 bases for J; bases not matched to a gene: 14. The CDR3 contains 16 residues. The CDR3 DNA follows: TGTGCCAGCAGTTCGGGGTTAGCGGGAGTACCCGACGAGCAGTACTTC. It specifies CASSSGLAGVPDEQYF.

The rearrangement joins TRBV27 to TRBJ2-7, with 7 nucleotides matching TRBD1. The V gene's germline CDR1 is MNHEY and CDR2 SMNVEV (reference sequence). J was trimmed by 6 bases and V by 3 bases; bases with no gene match: 11. The CDR3 is 15 residues long. Written as DNA, the CDR3 is TGTGCCAGCAGTTTCCGGCCGGGACAGCCCCCCGAGCAGTACTTC. This encodes CASSFRPGQPPEQYF.

This sequence joins TRBV12-2 and TRBJ2-1; the D call of TRBD2 is as the table states it, not checked on the DNA. TRBV12-2 is a recognized pseudogene. CDR3 length: 15 amino acids. CDR3: CASRRRLAPNNEQFF. Here the CDR3 DNA reads TGTGCAAGTCGCCGCCGACTAGCGCCGAACAATGAGCAGTTCTTC.

Concerning this clone itself: An end of the junction does not agree with germline; a read error may underlie this. The sample carries other DNA sequences with the same CDR3. This sequence joins TRBV30 and TRBJ1-3, with D unclear. The CDR3 totals 14 residues. CDR1 GTSNPN and CDR2 SVGIG come from the germline V gene (reference sequence). The chain's CDR3 is CAWSGRRSGNTIYF. The CDR3 bases are TGTGCCTGGAGTGGCAGGCGCTCTGGAAATACCATATATTTT.

The V call is TRBV29-1, the J call TRBJ2-5; a weak D match, TRBD2 (7 bases). Germline CDR1 and CDR2: SQVTM and ANQGSEA. V was trimmed by 6 bases and J by 5 bases, leaving 16 bases between them. The CDR3 is 13 amino acids. The CDR3 DNA reads as TGCAGCGTCGGGGGGCAGGGTGGGGAGACCCAGTACTTC. This gives the protein CSVGGQGGETQYF.

V is TRBV27 and J is TRBJ1-5; tentatively, D is TRBD1 (5 bases). V was cut by 2 bases and J by 2 bases, with 10 bases left in between. This CDR3 spans 15 amino acids. Per germline, CDR1 MNHEY and CDR2 SMNVEV (reference sequence). This CDR3 is CASSLQGRGNQPQHF. The DNA of the CDR3 is TGTGCCAGCAGTTTACAGGGCCGGGGCAATCAGCCCCAGCATTTT.

V gene TRBV28 combines with J gene TRBJ2-3; 10 bases match TRBD1. The germline V gene has CDR1 MDHEN and CDR2 SYDVKM. This CDR3 is 15 amino acids long. V lost 5 bases to trimming and J lost 5 bases; unmatched junction nucleotides: 7. CDR3 bases: TGTGCCAGCAGTCCCAGGGGGACAGGGGAAGATACGCAGTATTTT. The encoded protein is CASSPRGTGEDTQYF.

The gene calls are TRBV6-5 and TRBJ1-2; 7 bases are a match to TRBD1. J was trimmed by 8 bases and V by 6 bases; bases with no gene match: 12. The CDR3 totals 14 residues. Germline V CDR1 and CDR2: MNHEY, SVGAGI. For the CDR3, the DNA is TGTGCCAGCAGCTCGGGACAGCTAACGAGAGGCTACACCTTC. Translating it yields CASSSGQLTRGYTF.

The chain couples TRBV18 to TRBJ2-1; D gene uncertain. Germline CDR1 is KGHSH and CDR2 is LQKENI. The length of the CDR3 is 15 residues. Trimming shortened V by 3 bases and J by 4 bases, and 13 bases separated the two germline ends. CDR3 coding DNA: TGTGCCAGCTCACCCACCCTCCAGGATTACAATGAGCAGTTCTTC. It yields the protein CASSPTLQDYNEQFF.

The rearrangement joins TRBV5-3 to TRBJ2-3; TRBD1 aligns across 8 bases. TRBV5-3 is an open reading frame, and its role is uncertain. V was clipped by 3 bases and J by 2 bases; unmatched bases: 14. The CDR3 is 18 amino acids. Here the CDR3 reads CARSCLTKTGEDTDTQYF. Written as DNA, the CDR3 is TGTGCCAGAAGCTGCCTCACCAAGACAGGGGAGGACACAGATACGCAGTATTTT.

The chain employs TRBV19 and TRBJ2-4, with TRBD1 matching over 9 bases. CDR1 and CDR2 (germline): LNHDA, SQIVND (reference sequence). This CDR3 region has 14 residues. J gave up 7 bases and V 6 bases, and 7 bases lay outside the gene matches. The CDR3 is CASSPTGGRNIQYF. For the CDR3, the DNA is TGTGCCAGTAGCCCGACAGGGGGTCGTAACATTCAGTACTTC.

The gene calls are TRBV29-1 and TRBJ2-1, with 8 positions matching TRBD2. The germline V gene encodes CDR1 SQVTM and CDR2 ANQGSEA. V shed 0 bases and J 5 bases; nucleotides not matched to a gene: 21. The CDR3 covers 20 residues. The CDR3 DNA follows: TGCAGCGTTGAAGATCTTCCGGGAAGCGGGAGAATCTTCGTCGACAATGAGCAGTTCTTC. Translating gives CSVEDLPGSGRIFVDNEQFF.

V is TRBV5-1 and J is TRBJ2-3; 7 bases align to TRBD1. The CDR3 consists of 15 residues. Germline values: CDR1 SGHRS, CDR2 YFSETQ. The trim removed 3 bases at V and 3 bases at J, leaving 7 bases unmatched. This CDR3 is CASSSTGERTDTQYF. CDR3 nucleotide sequence: TGCGCCAGCAGCTCCACAGGGGAGCGGACAGATACGCAGTATTTT.